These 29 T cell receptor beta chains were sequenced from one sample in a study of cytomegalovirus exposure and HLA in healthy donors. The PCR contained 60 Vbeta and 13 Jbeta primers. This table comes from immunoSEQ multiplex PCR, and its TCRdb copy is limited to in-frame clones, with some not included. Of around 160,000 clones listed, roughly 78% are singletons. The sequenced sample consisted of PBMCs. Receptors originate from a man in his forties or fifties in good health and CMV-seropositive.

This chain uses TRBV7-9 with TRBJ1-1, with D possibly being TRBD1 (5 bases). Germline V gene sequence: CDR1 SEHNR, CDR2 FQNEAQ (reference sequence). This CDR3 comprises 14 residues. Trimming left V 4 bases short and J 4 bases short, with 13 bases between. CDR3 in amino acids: CASSSGPGGTEAFF. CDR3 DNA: TGTGCCAGCAGCTCCGGCCCGGGGGGCACTGAAGCTTTCTTT.

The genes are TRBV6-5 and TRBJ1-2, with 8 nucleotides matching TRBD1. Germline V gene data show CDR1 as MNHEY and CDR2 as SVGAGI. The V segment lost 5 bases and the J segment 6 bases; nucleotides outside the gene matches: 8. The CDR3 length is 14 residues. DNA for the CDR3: TGTGCCAGCAGTACTAGGACAGGGTTGAATGGCTACACCTTC. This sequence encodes CASSTRTGLNGYTF.

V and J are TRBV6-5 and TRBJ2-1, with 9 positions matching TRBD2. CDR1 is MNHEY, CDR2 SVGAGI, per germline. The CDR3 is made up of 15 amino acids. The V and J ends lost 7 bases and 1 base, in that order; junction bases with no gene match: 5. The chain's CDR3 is CASTQLAGSYNEQFF. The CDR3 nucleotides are TGTGCCAGCACCCAACTAGCGGGTTCCTACAATGAGCAGTTCTTC.

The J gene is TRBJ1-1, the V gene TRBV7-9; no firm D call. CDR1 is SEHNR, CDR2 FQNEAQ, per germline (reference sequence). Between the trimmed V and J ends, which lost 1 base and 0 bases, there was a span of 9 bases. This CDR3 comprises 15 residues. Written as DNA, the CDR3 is TGTGCCAGCAGCTTAGGGGGAGTTATGAACACTGAAGCTTTCTTT. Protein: CASSLGGVMNTEAFF.

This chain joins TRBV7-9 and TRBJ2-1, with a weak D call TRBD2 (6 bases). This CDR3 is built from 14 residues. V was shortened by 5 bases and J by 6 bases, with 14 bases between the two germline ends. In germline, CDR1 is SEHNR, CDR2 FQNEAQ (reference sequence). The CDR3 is CASSRGTEGNEQFF. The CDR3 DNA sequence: TGTGCCAGCAGCCGGGGGACCGAGGGCAATGAGCAGTTCTTC.

The CDR3 protein is CASSGTHHPAGGAFYGYTF. The CDR3 region has the DNA TGTGCCAGCAGCGGCACACATCACCCGGCGGGGGGCGCATTCTATGGCTACACCTTC. The rearrangement joins TRBV5-4 to TRBJ1-2, with a weak D call TRBD1 (6 bases). The CDR3 has 19 residues. Per germline, CDR1 SGHNT and CDR2 YYREEE (reference sequence). V lost 4 bases, J lost 4 bases, and 29 bases lay in between.

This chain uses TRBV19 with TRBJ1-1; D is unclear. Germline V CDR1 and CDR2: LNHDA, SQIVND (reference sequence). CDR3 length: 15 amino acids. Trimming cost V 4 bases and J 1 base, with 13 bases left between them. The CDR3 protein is CASSTHDKRNTEAFF. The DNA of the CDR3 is TGTGCCAGTAGTACACATGACAAGAGGAACACTGAAGCTTTCTTT.

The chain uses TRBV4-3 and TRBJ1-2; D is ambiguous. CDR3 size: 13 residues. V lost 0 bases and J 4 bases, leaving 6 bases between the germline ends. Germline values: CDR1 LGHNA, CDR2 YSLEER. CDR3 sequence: CASSQDPPYGYTF. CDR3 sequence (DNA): TGCGCCAGCAGCCAAGACCCTCCCTATGGCTACACCTTC.

CDR3 protein: CASSRQGYEKNTEAFF. Written as DNA, the CDR3 is TGTGCCAGCAGCCGACAGGGATACGAAAAGAACACTGAAGCTTTCTTT. This rearrangement joins TRBV9 to TRBJ1-1; TRBD1 matches at 7 bases. This CDR3 has 16 residues. Trimming took 4 bases from V and 1 from J; bases not matched to a gene: 10. Germline-derived CDR1 and CDR2 are SGDLS and YYNGEE.

CDR3 in amino acids: CASSANSGRSSYEQYF. The DNA for the CDR3 is TGTGCCAGCAGCGCGAACAGCGGGAGGTCCTCCTACGAGCAGTACTTC. The rearrangement links TRBV21-1 to TRBJ2-7; the table calls TRBD2, which could not be checked here. TRBV21-1 has pseudogene status. The CDR3 runs to 16 residues.

The CDR3 nucleotides read TGTGCCAGTAGTATCATGGTCGGCGGGACGCCCGCCTACGAGCAGTACTTC. The encoded protein is CASSIMVGGTPAYEQYF. This rearrangement joins TRBV19 to TRBJ2-7, with D perhaps matching TRBD2 (6 bases). Trimming left V 3 bases short and J 2 bases short, with 20 bases between. CDR1 and CDR2 from the germline V gene are LNHDA and SQIVND (reference sequence). The CDR3 loop spans 17 amino acids.

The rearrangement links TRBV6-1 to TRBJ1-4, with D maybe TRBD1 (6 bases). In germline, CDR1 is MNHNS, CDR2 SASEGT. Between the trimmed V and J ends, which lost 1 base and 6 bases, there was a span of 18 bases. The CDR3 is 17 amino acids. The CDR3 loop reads CASSEDGRGGSHEKLFF. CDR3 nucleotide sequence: TGTGCCAGCAGTGAAGATGGCAGGGGAGGGTCACATGAAAAACTGTTTTTT.

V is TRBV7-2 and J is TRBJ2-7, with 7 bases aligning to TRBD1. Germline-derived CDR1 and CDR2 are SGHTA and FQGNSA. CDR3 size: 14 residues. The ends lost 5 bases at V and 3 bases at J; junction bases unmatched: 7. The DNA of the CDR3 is TGTGCCAGCAGCAAATCCGGGACAGTCTACGAGCAGTACTTC. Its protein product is CASSKSGTVYEQYF.

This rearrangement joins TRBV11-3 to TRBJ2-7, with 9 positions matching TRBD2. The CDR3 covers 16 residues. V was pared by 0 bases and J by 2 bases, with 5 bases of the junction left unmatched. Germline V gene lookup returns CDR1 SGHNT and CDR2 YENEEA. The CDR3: CASSLEGSGRPYEQYF. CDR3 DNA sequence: TGTGCCAGCAGCTTAGAGGGTAGCGGGAGACCCTACGAGCAGTACTTC.

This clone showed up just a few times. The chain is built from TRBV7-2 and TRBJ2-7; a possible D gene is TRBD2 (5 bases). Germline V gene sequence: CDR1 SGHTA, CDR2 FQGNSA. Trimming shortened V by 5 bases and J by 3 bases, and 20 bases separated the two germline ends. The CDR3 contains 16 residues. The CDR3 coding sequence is TGTGCCAGCAGCCCCCTCGTCGGCAAACTAGGCTACGAGCAGTACTTC. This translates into CASSPLVGKLGYEQYF.

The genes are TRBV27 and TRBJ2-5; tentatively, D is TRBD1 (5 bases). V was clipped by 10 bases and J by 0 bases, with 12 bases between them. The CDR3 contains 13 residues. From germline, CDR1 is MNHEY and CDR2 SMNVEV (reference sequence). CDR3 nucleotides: TGTGCCACCCGAGTGACAGACCAAGAGACCCAGTACTTC. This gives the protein CATRVTDQETQYF.

For the CDR3, the DNA is TGCAGCATTCTTAGTAGGGTAGCGGGAGATTTGGCGTCAGGGGAGCTGTTTTTT. As protein: CSILSRVAGDLASGELFF. The rearrangement links TRBV29-1 to TRBJ2-2, with TRBD2 matching 9 bases. In germline, CDR1 is SQVTM, CDR2 ANQGSEA. The CDR3 is 18 residues long. The V segment lost 8 bases and the J segment 8 bases; nucleotides outside the gene matches: 24.

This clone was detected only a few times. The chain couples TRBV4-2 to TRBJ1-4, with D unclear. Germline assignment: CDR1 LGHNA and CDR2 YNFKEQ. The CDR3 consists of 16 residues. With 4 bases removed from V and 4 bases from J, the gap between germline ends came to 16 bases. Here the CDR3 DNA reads TGTGCCAGCAGCCCTGCTCTAGAAGTGGGTAATGAAAAACTGTTTTTT. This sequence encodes CASSPALEVGNEKLFF.

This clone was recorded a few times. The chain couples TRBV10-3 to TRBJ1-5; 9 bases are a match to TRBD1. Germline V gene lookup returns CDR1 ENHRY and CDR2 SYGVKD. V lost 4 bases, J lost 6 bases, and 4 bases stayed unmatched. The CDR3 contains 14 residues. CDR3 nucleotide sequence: TGTGCCATCAGTGGGGACAGGGACGCTCAGCCCCAGCATTTT. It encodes CAISGDRDAQPQHF.

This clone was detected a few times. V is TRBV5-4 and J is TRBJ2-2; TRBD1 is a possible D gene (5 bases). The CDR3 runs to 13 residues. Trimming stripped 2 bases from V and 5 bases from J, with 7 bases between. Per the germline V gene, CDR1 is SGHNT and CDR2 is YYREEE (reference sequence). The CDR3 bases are TGTGCCAGCAGCTTCCAGGGAACCGGGGAGCTGTTTTTT. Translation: CASSFQGTGELFF.

The CDR3 DNA is TGTGCCTGGAGCTCAACAGGGTTTGGCGAGCAGTACTTC. It specifies CAWSSTGFGEQYF. The chain joins TRBV30 to TRBJ2-7; tentative D call: TRBD1 (6 bases). The CDR3 is 13 residues long. CDR1 is GTSNPN and CDR2 is SVGIG in the germline V gene (reference sequence). With 3 bases removed from V and 6 bases from J, the gap between germline ends came to 15 bases.

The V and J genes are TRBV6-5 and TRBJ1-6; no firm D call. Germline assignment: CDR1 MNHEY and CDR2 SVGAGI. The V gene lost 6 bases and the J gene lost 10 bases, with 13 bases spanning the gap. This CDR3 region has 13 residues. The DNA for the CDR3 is TGTGCCAGCAGGAAGATTGAGAGATCACCCCTCCACTTT. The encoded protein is CASRKIERSPLHF.

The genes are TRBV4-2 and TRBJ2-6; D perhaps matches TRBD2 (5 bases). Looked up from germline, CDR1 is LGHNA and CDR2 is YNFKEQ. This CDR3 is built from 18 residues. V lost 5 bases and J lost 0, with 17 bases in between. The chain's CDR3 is CASSSRGEMSSGANVLTF. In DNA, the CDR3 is TGTGCCAGCAGCTCTCGGGGAGAAATGAGCTCTGGGGCCAACGTCCTGACTTTC.

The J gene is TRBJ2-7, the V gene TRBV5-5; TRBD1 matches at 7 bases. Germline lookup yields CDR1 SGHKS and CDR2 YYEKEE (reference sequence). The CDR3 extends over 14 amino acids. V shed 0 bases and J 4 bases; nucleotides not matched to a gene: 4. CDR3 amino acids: CASSLARQGYEQYF. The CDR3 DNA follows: TGTGCCAGCAGCTTGGCCCGACAGGGTTACGAGCAGTACTTC.

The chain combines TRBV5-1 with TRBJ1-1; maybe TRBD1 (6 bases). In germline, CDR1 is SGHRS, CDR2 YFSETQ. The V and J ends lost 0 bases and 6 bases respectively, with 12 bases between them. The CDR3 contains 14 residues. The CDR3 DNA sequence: TGCGCCAGCAGCTTGGGCAGGGGCAGGGCTGAAGCTTTCTTT. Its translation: CASSLGRGRAEAFF.

The CDR3 nucleotides read TGTGCCAGCAGTTACTCGAACAGGGGGAAGGAAAAACTGTTTTTT. Its translation is CASSYSNRGKEKLFF. This sequence joins TRBV6-5 and TRBJ1-4; TRBD1 agrees at 8 bases. The CDR3 spans 15 residues. Germline V gives CDR1 MNHEY, CDR2 SVGAGI. The V gene end was trimmed by 0 bases and the J gene end by 8 bases; junction bases not matched to a gene: 5.

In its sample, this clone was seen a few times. The CDR3 region is CASSWTSGRAFEQFF. DNA of the CDR3: TGCGCCAGCAGCTGGACTAGCGGGAGGGCATTTGAGCAGTTCTTC. This rearrangement joins TRBV5-1 to TRBJ2-1; TRBD2 aligns across 15 bases. This CDR3 is built from 15 residues. V dropped 3 bases and J dropped 9; count of bases not matched to a gene: 4. Germline V gives CDR1 SGHRS, CDR2 YFSETQ.

The CDR3 nucleotides read TGTGCCAGTAGTATAGCCAGGACTAGCGAATACACAGATACGCAGTATTTT. Protein: CASSIARTSEYTDTQYF. The chain recombines TRBV19 with TRBJ2-3, with 9 nucleotides matching TRBD2. CDR1 and CDR2 from the germline V gene are LNHDA and SQIVND (reference sequence). The J segment lost 2 bases and the V segment lost 1 base, leaving 7 bases of the junction unmatched. The CDR3 length is 17 residues.

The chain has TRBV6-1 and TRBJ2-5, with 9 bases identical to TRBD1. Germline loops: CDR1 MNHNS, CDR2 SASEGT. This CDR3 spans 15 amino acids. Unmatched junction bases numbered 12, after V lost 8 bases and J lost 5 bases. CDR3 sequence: CASGLTGGREETQYF. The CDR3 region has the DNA TGTGCCAGCGGCCTTACAGGGGGCAGGGAGGAGACCCAGTACTTC.